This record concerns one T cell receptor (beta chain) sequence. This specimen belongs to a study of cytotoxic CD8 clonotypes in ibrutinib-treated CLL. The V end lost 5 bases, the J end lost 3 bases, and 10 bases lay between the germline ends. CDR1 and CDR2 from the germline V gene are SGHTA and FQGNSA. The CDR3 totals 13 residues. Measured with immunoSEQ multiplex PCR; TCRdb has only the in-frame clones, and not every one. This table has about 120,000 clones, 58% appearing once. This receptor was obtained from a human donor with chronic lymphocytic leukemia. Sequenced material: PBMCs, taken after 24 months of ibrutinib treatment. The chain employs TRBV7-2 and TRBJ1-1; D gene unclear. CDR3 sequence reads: CASSVGGYTEAFF. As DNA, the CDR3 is TGTGCCAGCAGCGTAGGCGGTTACACTGAAGCTTTCTTT.